This T cell receptor beta chain was sequenced during a study of shared clonotypes between healthy human individuals. Clones were sequenced by immunoSEQ multiplex PCR, and TCRdb holds only the in-frame ones, with some missing. The sample gives about 2.4 million clones, more than 85% of which show up once; approximately 0.36% is in the top ten. Germline V gives CDR1 MGHDK, CDR2 SYGVNS. V was cut by 6 bases and J by 7 bases, with 7 bases left in between. This CDR3 is 12 amino acids long. The specimen sequenced was naive CD4+ T cells from PBMCs. Subset indicated: CD45RA+ positively selected. This clonotype was sampled from a man aged 18 to 35 in good health. Some clones in this sample may be carry-over from other donors' samples. The chain has TRBV25-1 and TRBJ1-6; D call uncertain. CDR3 region: CASRAGNSPLHF. DNA of the CDR3: TGTGCCAGCAGGGCCGGGAATTCACCCCTCCACTTT.